The text below deals with one T cell receptor beta chain. Libraries were prepared by immunoSEQ multiplex PCR; TCRdb keeps only in-frame clonotypes and omits some of them. The sample has just over 350,000 clones; approximately 81% are singletons. The CDR3 totals 15 residues. CDR1 and CDR2 from the germline V gene are SGHTA and FQGNSA. Trimming removed 5 bases from V and 8 bases from J; junction bases left unmatched: 6. These data come from a study of Ad26.COV2.S vaccination and SARS-CoV-2 variants. Whole-study context: Of the COV1001 trial arms, the Ad26.COV2.S arm included the donor.

As to treatment: about 20 received Ad26.COV2.S at low or high dose, single or two shots; about five received placebo; per-sample allocation not given. The investigators took samples on day 63 after the first vaccine or placebo injection. The chain employs TRBV7-2 and TRBJ2-1, with 13 positions matching TRBD2. The sequence was obtained from a person between 18 and 65 years old who received the Ad26.COV2.S COVID-19 vaccine or a placebo. The sample was peripheral blood, taken in a trial of Ad26.COV2.S vaccine versus placebo. CDR3 in amino acids: CASSILAGGIDEQFF. DNA for the CDR3: TGTGCCAGCAGCATACTAGCGGGGGGGATAGATGAGCAGTTCTTC.